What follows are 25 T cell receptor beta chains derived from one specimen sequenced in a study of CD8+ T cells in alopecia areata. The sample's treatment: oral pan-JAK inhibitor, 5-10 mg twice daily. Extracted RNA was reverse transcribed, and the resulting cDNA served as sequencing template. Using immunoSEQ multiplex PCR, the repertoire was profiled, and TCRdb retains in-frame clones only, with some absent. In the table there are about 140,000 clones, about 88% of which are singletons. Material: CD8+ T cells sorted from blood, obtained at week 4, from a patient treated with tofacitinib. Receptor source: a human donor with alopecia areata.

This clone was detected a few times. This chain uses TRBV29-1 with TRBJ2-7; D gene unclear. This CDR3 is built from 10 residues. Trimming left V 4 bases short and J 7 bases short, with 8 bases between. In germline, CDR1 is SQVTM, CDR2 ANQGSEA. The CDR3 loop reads CSVGEREQYF. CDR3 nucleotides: TGCAGCGTTGGCGAACGGGAGCAGTACTTC.

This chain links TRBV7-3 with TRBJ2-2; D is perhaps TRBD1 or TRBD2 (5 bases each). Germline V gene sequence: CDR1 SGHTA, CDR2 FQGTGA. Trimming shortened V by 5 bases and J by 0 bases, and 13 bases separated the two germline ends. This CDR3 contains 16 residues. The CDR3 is CASSPIATANTGELFF. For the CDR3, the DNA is TGTGCCAGCAGCCCTATAGCGACAGCGAACACCGGGGAGCTGTTTTTT.

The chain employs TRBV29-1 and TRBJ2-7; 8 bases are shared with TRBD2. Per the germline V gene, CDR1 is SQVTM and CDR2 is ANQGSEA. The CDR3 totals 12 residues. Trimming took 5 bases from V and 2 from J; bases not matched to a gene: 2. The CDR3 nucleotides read TGCAGCGTTAGAGCGGGAGCCTACGAGCAGTACTTC. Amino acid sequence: CSVRAGAYEQYF.

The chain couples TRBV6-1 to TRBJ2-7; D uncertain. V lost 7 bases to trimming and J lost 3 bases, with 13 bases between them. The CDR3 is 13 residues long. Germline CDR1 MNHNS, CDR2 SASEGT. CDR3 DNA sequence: TGTGCCAGCAAGGTTGGGCCCAACTACGAGCAGTACTTC. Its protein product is CASKVGPNYEQYF.

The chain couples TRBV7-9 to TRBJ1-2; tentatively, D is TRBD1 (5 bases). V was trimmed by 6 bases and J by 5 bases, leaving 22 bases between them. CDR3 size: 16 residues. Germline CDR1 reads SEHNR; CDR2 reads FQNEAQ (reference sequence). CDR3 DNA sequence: TGTGCCAGCAGTTCCGACAGCTTCGCACTTTTTTATGGCTACACCTTC. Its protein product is CASSSDSFALFYGYTF.

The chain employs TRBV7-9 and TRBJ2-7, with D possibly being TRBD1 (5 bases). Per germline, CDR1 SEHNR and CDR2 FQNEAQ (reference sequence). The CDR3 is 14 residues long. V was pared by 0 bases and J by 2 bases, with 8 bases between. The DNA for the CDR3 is TGTGCCAGCAGCTTAGCAGGGGCAGCCTACGAGCAGTACTTC. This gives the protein CASSLAGAAYEQYF.

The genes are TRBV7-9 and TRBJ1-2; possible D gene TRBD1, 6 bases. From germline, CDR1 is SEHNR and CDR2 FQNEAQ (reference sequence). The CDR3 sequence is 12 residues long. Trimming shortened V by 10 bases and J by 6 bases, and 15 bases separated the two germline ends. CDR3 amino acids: CATEPRGDGYTF. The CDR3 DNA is TGTGCCACGGAACCCAGGGGCGATGGCTACACCTTC.

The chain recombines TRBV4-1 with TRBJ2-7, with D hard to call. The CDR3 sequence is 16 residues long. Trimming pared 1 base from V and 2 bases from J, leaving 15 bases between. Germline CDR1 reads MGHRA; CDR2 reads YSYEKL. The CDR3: CASSQAQKSGTYEQYF. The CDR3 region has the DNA TGCGCCAGCAGCCAAGCGCAAAAATCGGGTACCTACGAGCAGTACTTC.

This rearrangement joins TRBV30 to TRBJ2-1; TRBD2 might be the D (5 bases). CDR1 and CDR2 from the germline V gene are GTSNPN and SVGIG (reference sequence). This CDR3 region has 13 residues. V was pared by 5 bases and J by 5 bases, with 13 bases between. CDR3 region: CAWGLPTDNEQFF. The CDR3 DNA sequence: TGTGCCTGGGGACTCCCAACCGACAATGAGCAGTTCTTC. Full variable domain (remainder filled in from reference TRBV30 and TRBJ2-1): SQTIHQWPATLVQPVGSPLSLECTVEGTSNPNLYWYRQAAGRGLQLLFYSVGIGQISSEVPQNLSASRPQDRQFILSSKKLLLSDSGFYLCAWGLPTDNEQFFGPGTRLTVL.

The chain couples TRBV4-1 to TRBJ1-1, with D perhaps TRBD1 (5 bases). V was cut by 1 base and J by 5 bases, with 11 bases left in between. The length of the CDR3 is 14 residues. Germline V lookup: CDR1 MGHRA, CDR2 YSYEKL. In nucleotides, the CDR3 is TGCGCCAGCAGCCAAGTCTGGGGGGGGACTGAAGCTTTCTTT. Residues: CASSQVWGGTEAFF.

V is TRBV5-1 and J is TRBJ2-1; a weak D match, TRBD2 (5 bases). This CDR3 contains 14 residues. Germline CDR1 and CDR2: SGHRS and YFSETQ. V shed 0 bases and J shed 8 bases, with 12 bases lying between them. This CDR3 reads CASSLGTRPDEQFF. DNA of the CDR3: TGCGCCAGCAGCTTGGGAACTAGACCTGATGAGCAGTTCTTC.

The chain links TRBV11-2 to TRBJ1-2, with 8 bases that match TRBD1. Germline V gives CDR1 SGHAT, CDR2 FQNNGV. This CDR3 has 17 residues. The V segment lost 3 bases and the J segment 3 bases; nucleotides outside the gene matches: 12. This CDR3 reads CASSFGTGWGPYYGYTF. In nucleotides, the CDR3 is TGTGCCAGCAGCTTTGGGACAGGTTGGGGACCTTACTATGGCTACACCTTC.

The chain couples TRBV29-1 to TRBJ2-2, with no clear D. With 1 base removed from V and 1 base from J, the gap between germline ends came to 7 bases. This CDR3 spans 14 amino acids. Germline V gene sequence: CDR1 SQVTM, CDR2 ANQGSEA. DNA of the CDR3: TGCAGCGTTGAAGTTGGCAGGAACACCGGGGAGCTGTTTTTT. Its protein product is CSVEVGRNTGELFF.

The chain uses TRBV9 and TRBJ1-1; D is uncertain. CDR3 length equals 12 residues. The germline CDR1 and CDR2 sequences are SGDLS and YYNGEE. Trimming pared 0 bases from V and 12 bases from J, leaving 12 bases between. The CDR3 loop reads CASSVGGLEPFF. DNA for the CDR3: TGTGCCAGCAGCGTAGGAGGTTTAGAGCCTTTCTTT.

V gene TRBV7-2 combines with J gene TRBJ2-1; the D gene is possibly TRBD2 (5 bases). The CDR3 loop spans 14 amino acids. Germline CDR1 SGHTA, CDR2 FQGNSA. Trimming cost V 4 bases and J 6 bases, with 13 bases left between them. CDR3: CASSSRVGVNEQFF. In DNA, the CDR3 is TGTGCCAGCAGCTCGAGGGTCGGGGTCAATGAGCAGTTCTTC. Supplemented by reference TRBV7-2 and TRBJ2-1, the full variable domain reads GAGVSQSPSNKVTEKGKDVELRCDPISGHTALYWYRQSLGQGLEFLIYFQGNSAPDKSGLPSDRFSAERTGGSVSTLTIQRTQQEDSAVYLCASSSRVGVNEQFFGPGTRLTVL.

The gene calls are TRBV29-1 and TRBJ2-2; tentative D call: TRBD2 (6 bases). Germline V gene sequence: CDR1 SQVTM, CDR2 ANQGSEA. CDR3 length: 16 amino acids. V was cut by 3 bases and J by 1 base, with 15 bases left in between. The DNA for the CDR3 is TGCAGCGTTGAGGGTTTGGAGGGGAGGAACACCGGGGAGCTGTTTTTT. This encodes CSVEGLEGRNTGELFF.

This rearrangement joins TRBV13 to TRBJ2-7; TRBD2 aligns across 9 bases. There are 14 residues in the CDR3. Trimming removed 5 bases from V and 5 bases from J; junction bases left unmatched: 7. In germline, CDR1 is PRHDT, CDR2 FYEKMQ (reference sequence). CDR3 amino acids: CASSDGTSLNEQYF. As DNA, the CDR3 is TGTGCCAGCAGCGACGGGACTAGCCTCAACGAGCAGTACTTC. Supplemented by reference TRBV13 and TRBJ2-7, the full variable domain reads AAGVIQSPRHLIKEKRETATLKCYPIPRHDTVYWYQQGPGQDPQFLISFYEKMQSDKGSIPDRFSAQQFSDYHSELNMSSLELGDSALYFCASSDGTSLNEQYFGPGTRLTVT.

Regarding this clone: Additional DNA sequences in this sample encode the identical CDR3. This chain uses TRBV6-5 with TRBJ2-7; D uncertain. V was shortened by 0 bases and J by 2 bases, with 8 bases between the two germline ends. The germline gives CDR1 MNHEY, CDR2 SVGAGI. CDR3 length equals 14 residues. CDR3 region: CASSYSIGPYEQYF. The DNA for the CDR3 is TGTGCCAGCAGTTACTCGATCGGCCCCTACGAGCAGTACTTC.

The DNA for the CDR3 is TGCAGCGTTGAATATAGGGTATGGAGAGGTAGGCGGCTAAACACTGAAGCTTTCTTT. This translates into CSVEYRVWRGRRLNTEAFF. The rearrangement joins TRBV29-1 to TRBJ1-1; no clear D. There are 19 residues in the CDR3. Germline V gives CDR1 SQVTM, CDR2 ANQGSEA. The germline V and J ends were trimmed by 2 bases and 2 bases, with 27 bases remaining between them.

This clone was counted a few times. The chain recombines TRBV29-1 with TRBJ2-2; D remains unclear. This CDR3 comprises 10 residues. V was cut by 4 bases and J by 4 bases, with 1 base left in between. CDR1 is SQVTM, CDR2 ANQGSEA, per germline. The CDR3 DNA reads TGCAGCGTTGCCACCGGGGAGCTGTTTTTT. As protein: CSVATGELFF.

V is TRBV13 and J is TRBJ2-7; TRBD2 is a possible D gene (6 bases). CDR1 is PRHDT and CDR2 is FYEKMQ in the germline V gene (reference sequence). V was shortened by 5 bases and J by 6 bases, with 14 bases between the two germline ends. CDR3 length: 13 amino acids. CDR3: CASSLVLGGEQYF. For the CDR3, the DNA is TGTGCCAGCAGCCTAGTTTTGGGGGGCGAGCAGTACTTC.

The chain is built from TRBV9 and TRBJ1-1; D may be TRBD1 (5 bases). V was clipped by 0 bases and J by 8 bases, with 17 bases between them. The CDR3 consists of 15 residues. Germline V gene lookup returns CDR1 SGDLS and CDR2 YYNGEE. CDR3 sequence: CASSVVEGTGTEAFF. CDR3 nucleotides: TGTGCCAGCAGCGTAGTGGAGGGAACCGGGACGGAAGCTTTCTTT. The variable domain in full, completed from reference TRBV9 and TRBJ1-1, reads DSGVTQTPKHLITATGQRVTLRCSPRSGDLSVYWYQQSLDQGLQFLIQYYNGEERAKGNILERFSAQQFPDLHSELNLSSLELGDSALYFCASSVVEGTGTEAFFGQGTRLTVV.

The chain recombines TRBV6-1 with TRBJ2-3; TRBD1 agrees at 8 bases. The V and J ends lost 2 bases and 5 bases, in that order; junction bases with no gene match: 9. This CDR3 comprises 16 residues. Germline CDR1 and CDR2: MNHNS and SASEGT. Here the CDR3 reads CASSESTGAFLDTQYF. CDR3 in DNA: TGTGCCAGCAGTGAATCGACAGGGGCCTTCTTAGATACGCAGTATTTT.

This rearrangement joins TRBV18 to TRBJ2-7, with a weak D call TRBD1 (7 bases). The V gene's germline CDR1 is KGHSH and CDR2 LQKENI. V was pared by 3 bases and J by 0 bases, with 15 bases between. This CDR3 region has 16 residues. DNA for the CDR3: TGTGCCAGCTCACCCTCTCAGGGGGAGGTCTCCTACGAGCAGTACTTC. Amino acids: CASSPSQGEVSYEQYF. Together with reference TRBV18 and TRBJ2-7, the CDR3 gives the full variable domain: NAGVMQNPRHLVRRRGQEARLRCSPMKGHSHVYWYRQLPEEGLKFMVYLQKENIIDESGMPKERFSAEFPKEGPSILRIQQVVRGDSAAYFCASSPSQGEVSYEQYFGPGTRLTVT.

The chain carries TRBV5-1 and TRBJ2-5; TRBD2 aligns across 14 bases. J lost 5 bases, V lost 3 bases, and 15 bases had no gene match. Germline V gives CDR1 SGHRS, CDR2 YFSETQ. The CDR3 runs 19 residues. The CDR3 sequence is CASSSPDGTSGSMEETQYF. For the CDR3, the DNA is TGCGCCAGCAGCTCCCCCGACGGGACTAGCGGGAGTATGGAGGAGACCCAGTACTTC.